Below are 25 T cell receptor beta chains sequenced from a single sample in a study of somatic mutations in cytotoxic T cells in rheumatoid arthritis. This table comes from immunoSEQ multiplex PCR, and its TCRdb copy is limited to in-frame clones, with some not included. The repertoire consists of approximately 10,000 clones, with 79% occurring once and the leading ten covering 4.9%. Input material: CD8+ T cells sorted from blood. Every receptor here comes from an adult with rheumatoid arthritis.

The genes are TRBV28 and TRBJ2-5; maybe TRBD2 (6 bases). There are 17 residues in the CDR3. Germline-derived CDR1 and CDR2 are MDHEN and SYDVKM. Between the trimmed V and J ends, which lost 6 bases and 3 bases, there was a span of 23 bases. This chain's CDR3 is CASSDRRGSKSKETQYF. The CDR3 bases are TGTGCCAGCAGCGACCGGCGGGGATCCAAGTCAAAAGAGACCCAGTACTTC. The full variable domain, its missing parts supplied by reference TRBV28 and TRBJ2-5, is DVKVTQSSRYLVKRTGEKVFLECVQDMDHENMFWYRQDPGLGLRLIYFSYDVKMKEKGDIPEGYSVSREKKERFSLILESASTNQTSMYLCASSDRRGSKSKETQYFGPGTRLLVL.

V usage is TRBV4-1 and J usage is TRBJ1-2; the match to TRBD1 covers 8 bases. Germline V lookup: CDR1 MGHRA, CDR2 YSYEKL. Trimming took 1 base from V and 8 from J; bases not matched to a gene: 9. This CDR3 spans 15 amino acids. The CDR3 DNA reads TGCGCCAGCAGCCAAGGGTGGACAGGGACCGGGGGCTACACCTTC. Translated: CASSQGWTGTGGYTF.

This chain links TRBV4-1 with TRBJ2-7, with 10 nucleotides matching TRBD2. This CDR3 has 16 residues. In germline, CDR1 is MGHRA, CDR2 YSYEKL. J gave up 2 bases and V 5 bases, and 9 bases lay outside the gene matches. CDR3 in DNA: TGCGCCAGCAGCTCGTCTCCTAGCGGGAGCCCCTACGAGCAGTACTTC. The encoded protein is CASSSSPSGSPYEQYF.

This rearrangement joins TRBV28 to TRBJ2-7, with D tentatively TRBD1 (6 bases). This CDR3 is 16 amino acids long. CDR1 and CDR2 (germline): MDHEN, SYDVKM. V was clipped by 4 bases and J by 0 bases, with 16 bases between them. As DNA, the CDR3 is TGTGCCAGCAGTTCGGTTTGGGGGCCTAGCTCCTACGAGCAGTACGTC. Translating gives CASSSVWGPSSYEQYV.

V is TRBV28 and J is TRBJ2-7; no clear D gene. Deletions cut 5 bases from V and 5 bases from J, with 13 bases between. Germline V CDR1 and CDR2: MDHEN, SYDVKM. The CDR3 length is 13 residues. CDR3 sequence reads: CASSLSTRNEQYF. CDR3 DNA: TGTGCCAGCAGTCTCTCGACCAGGAACGAGCAGTACTTC.

The chain links TRBV29-1 to TRBJ2-3; D gene unclear. Germline assignment: CDR1 SQVTM and CDR2 ANQGSEA. V lost 3 bases and J 2 bases, leaving 15 bases between the germline ends. CDR3 length: 15 amino acids. Here the CDR3 DNA reads TGCAGCGTTGACGGCGTGGCGCCCTTCACAGATACGCAGTATTTT. Its translation: CSVDGVAPFTDTQYF.

This clone was counted a few times. The rearrangement links TRBV28 to TRBJ1-5; TRBD1 agrees at 10 bases. V lost 8 bases to trimming and J lost 3 bases; unmatched junction nucleotides: 10. The CDR3 is 16 residues long. Germline V CDR1 and CDR2: MDHEN, SYDVKM. The CDR3: CASQMGTGAVNQPQHF. The CDR3 DNA follows: TGTGCCAGCCAAATGGGGACAGGGGCGGTCAATCAGCCCCAGCATTTT.

The chain carries TRBV9 and TRBJ2-5; D possibly uses TRBD1 or TRBD2 (6 bases each). The CDR3 loop spans 14 amino acids. Germline V gene lookup returns CDR1 SGDLS and CDR2 YYNGEE. V was cut by 0 bases and J by 5 bases, with 11 bases left in between. DNA of the CDR3: TGTGCCAGCAGCGTAGAAGGGGGGTTTGAGACCCAGTACTTC. It is translated as CASSVEGGFETQYF. Filled out from reference TRBV9 and TRBJ2-5, the complete variable domain reads DSGVTQTPKHLITATGQRVTLRCSPRSGDLSVYWYQQSLDQGLQFLIQYYNGEERAKGNILERFSAQQFPDLHSELNLSSLELGDSALYFCASSVEGGFETQYFGPGTRLLVL.

This chain links TRBV28 with TRBJ2-1; 9 nucleotides agree with TRBD1. Germline V gene sequence: CDR1 MDHEN, CDR2 SYDVKM. V was clipped by 6 bases and J by 5 bases; unmatched bases: 5. The CDR3 runs to 14 residues. CDR3 coding DNA: TGTGCCAGCAGGCGGGGACAGGGCAACAATGAGCAGTTCTTC. Translation gives CASRRGQGNNEQFF.

This clone appeared once. The V call is TRBV7-9, the J call TRBJ2-5; D gene unclear. This CDR3 contains 13 residues. Germline-derived CDR1 and CDR2 are SEHNR and FQNEAQ (reference sequence). Deletions cut 5 bases from V and 1 base from J, with 8 bases between. CDR3 DNA sequence: TGTGCCAGCAGCGCACCAAGCCAAGAGACCCAGTACTTC. Translation: CASSAPSQETQYF. The entire variable domain, with the rest obtained from reference TRBV7-9 and TRBJ2-5, is as follows: DTGVSQNPRHKITKRGQNVTFRCDPISEHNRLYWYRQTLGQGPEFLTYFQNEAQLEKSRLLSDRFSAERPKGSFSTLEIQRTEQGDSAMYLCASSAPSQETQYFGPGTRLLVL.

This clone was counted once. The chain combines TRBV5-6 with TRBJ1-2; D perhaps matches TRBD1 (6 bases). Germline lookup yields CDR1 SGHDT and CDR2 YYEEEE. The CDR3 sequence is 14 residues long. Trimming took 0 bases from V and 6 from J, leaving 12 bases between them. Here the CDR3 DNA reads TGTGCCAGCAGCTTGGTACAGGGTGTTAATGGCTACACCTTC. Translation: CASSLVQGVNGYTF.

This clone was counted a single time. V usage is TRBV7-6 and J usage is TRBJ2-5; possible D gene TRBD2, 5 bases. The germline V gene encodes CDR1 SGHVS and CDR2 FNYEAQ. V lost 4 bases and J lost 2, with 8 bases in between. The CDR3 has 13 amino acids. The CDR3 sequence is CASSSRRQETQYF. CDR3 nucleotides: TGTGCCAGCAGCTCTAGGAGGCAAGAGACCCAGTACTTC.

This chain uses TRBV28 with TRBJ2-1, with D tentatively TRBD1 or TRBD2 (5 bases each). Trimming cost V 4 bases and J 5 bases, with 12 bases left between them. Germline CDR1 and CDR2: MDHEN and SYDVKM. The CDR3 sequence is 14 residues long. The DNA for the CDR3 is TGTGCCAGCAGTTGGGACCTTAACGACAATGAGCAGTTCTTC. Translated, it gives CASSWDLNDNEQFF.

The chain is built from TRBV2 and TRBJ2-1; D might be TRBD2 (6 bases). V gave up 0 bases and J gave up 6 bases, with 12 bases separating them. In germline, CDR1 is SNHLY, CDR2 FYNNEI. The CDR3 has 15 residues. The CDR3 spells CASSEAAGRTNEQFF. CDR3 DNA sequence: TGTGCCAGCAGTGAAGCGGCAGGGAGGACCAATGAGCAGTTCTTC.

This sequence joins TRBV28 and TRBJ1-5; D is ambiguous. This CDR3 is built from 15 residues. The germline V gene encodes CDR1 MDHEN and CDR2 SYDVKM. Trimming removed 6 bases from V and 5 bases from J, with 17 bases in between. CDR3: CASSPDGVIDQPQHF. CDR3 DNA sequence: TGTGCCAGCAGCCCAGACGGAGTAATCGATCAGCCCCAGCATTTT.

The table lists this clone with a count of one. The chain uses TRBV5-6 and TRBJ2-3; D is perhaps TRBD2 (7 bases). CDR1 and CDR2 (germline): SGHDT, YYEEEE. V lost 2 bases and J lost 3, with 16 bases in between. The CDR3 extends over 16 amino acids. CDR3: CASSFEGGRLTDTQYF. The CDR3 coding sequence is TGTGCCAGCAGCTTTGAGGGGGGGCGCCTGACAGATACGCAGTATTTT.

The chain is built from TRBV25-1 and TRBJ2-3; D may match TRBD1 or TRBD2 (7 bases each). In germline, CDR1 is MGHDK, CDR2 SYGVNS. The CDR3 covers 13 residues. Trimming shortened V by 5 bases and J by 6 bases, and 12 bases separated the two germline ends. The CDR3 bases are TGTGCCAGCAGTCGGCAGGGGGGGGATACGCAGTATTTT. Translated, it gives CASSRQGGDTQYF. The whole variable domain, remainder taken from reference TRBV25-1 and TRBJ2-3, is EADIYQTPRYLVIGTGKKITLECSQTMGHDKMYWYQQDPGMELHLIHYSYGVNSTEKGDLSSESTVSRIRTEHFPLTLESARPSHTSQYLCASSRQGGDTQYFGPGTRLTVL.

This chain links TRBV6-1 with TRBJ2-1, with a weak D call TRBD2 (5 bases). The germline V gene encodes CDR1 MNHNS and CDR2 SASEGT. V was pared by 5 bases and J by 5 bases, with 13 bases between. The CDR3 sequence is 14 residues long. DNA of the CDR3: TGTGCCAGCAGTAAGTCACTAGAAAACAATGAGCAGTTCTTC. It codes for CASSKSLENNEQFF.

The J gene is TRBJ1-1, the V gene TRBV28; TRBD1 might be the D (6 bases). The length of the CDR3 is 16 residues. Germline assignment: CDR1 MDHEN and CDR2 SYDVKM. V gave up 3 bases and J gave up 0 bases, with 14 bases separating them. The CDR3 DNA reads TGTGCCAGCAGTTTGCCCCCAGGGGATTTGAACACTGAAGCTTTCTTT. It yields the protein CASSLPPGDLNTEAFF.

The V gene is TRBV5-1, the J gene TRBJ1-4, with D perhaps TRBD1 (5 bases). In germline, CDR1 is SGHRS, CDR2 YFSETQ. Trimming shortened V by 0 bases and J by 4 bases, and 28 bases separated the two germline ends. The CDR3 is 21 amino acids. CDR3 amino acids: CASSLAVSFTIGGDGNEKLFF. The CDR3 region has the DNA TGCGCCAGCAGCTTGGCCGTTAGTTTCACTATCGGAGGGGACGGTAATGAAAAACTGTTTTTT.

The V gene is TRBV19, the J gene TRBJ2-3; the D gene is possibly TRBD2 (5 bases). Trimming cost V 4 bases and J 1 base, with 9 bases left between them. Germline V lookup: CDR1 LNHDA, CDR2 SQIVND (reference sequence). The CDR3 runs to 14 residues. The CDR3 protein is CASSRAVGTDTQYF. The CDR3 DNA reads as TGTGCCAGTAGTAGAGCGGTGGGCACAGATACGCAGTATTTT.

The gene calls are TRBV2 and TRBJ2-3; 10 bases are shared with TRBD2. The CDR3 runs to 15 residues. CDR1 and CDR2 (germline): SNHLY, FYNNEI. V shed 2 bases, J shed 5 bases, and the junction held 4 bases outside the gene matches. The CDR3 DNA reads as TGTGCCAGCAGTGAACTAGCGGGGGTCGGAGATACGCAGTATTTT. Protein sequence: CASSELAGVGDTQYF. The whole variable domain, filled in from reference TRBV2 and TRBJ2-3, reads EPEVTQTPSHQVTQMGQEVILRCVPISNHLYFYWYRQILGQKVEFLVSFYNNEISEKSEIFDDQFSVERPDGSNFTLKIRSTKLEDSAMYFCASSELAGVGDTQYFGPGTRLTVL.

This clone was observed a handful of times. V and J are TRBV5-1 and TRBJ2-7; 9 bases are a match to TRBD1. V lost 4 bases to trimming and J lost 5 bases; unmatched junction nucleotides: 7. This CDR3 region has 14 residues. Looked up from germline, CDR1 is SGHRS and CDR2 is YFSETQ. The CDR3: CASSVRDRVHEQYF. Here the CDR3 DNA reads TGCGCCAGCAGCGTCCGGGACAGGGTCCACGAGCAGTACTTC.

The chain has TRBV28 and TRBJ1-1; D call uncertain. V was clipped by 0 bases and J by 0 bases, with 8 bases between them. This CDR3 has 15 amino acids. CDR1 MDHEN and CDR2 SYDVKM come from the germline V gene. The CDR3 spells CASSLWWPMNTEAFF. CDR3 coding DNA: TGTGCCAGCAGTTTATGGTGGCCCATGAACACTGAAGCTTTCTTT.

This chain joins TRBV7-2 and TRBJ2-2, with a tentative D call TRBD2 (6 bases). CDR1 SGHTA and CDR2 FQGNSA come from the germline V gene. V was pared by 5 bases and J by 6 bases, with 16 bases between. The CDR3 runs to 15 residues. CDR3 region: CASSPTSSRAGELFF. The CDR3 DNA sequence: TGTGCCAGCAGCCCAACTAGCAGCCGGGCCGGGGAGCTGTTTTTT.